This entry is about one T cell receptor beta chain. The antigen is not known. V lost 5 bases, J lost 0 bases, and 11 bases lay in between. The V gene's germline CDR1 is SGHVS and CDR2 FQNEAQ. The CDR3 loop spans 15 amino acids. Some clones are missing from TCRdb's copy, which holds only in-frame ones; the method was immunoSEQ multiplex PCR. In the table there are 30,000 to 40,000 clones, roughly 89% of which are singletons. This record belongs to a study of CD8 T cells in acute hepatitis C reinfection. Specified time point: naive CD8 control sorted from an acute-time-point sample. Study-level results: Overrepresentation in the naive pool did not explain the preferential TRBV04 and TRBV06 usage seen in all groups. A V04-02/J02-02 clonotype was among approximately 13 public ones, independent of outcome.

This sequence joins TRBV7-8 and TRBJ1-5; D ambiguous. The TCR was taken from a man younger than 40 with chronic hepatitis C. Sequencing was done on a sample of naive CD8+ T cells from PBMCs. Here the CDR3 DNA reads TGTGCCAGCAGCGTTGACACAAATAGCAATCAGCCCCAGCATTTT. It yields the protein CASSVDTNSNQPQHF.